This note documents a single T cell receptor (beta chain) sequence. The data were obtained in a study of T cell changes during pregnancy in multiple sclerosis. Measured with immunoSEQ multiplex PCR; TCRdb has only the in-frame clones, and not every one. Here the sample spans about 20,000 clones, roughly 90% being singletons. Trimming cost V 4 bases and J 8 bases; bases outside gene matches: 14. Germline V gives CDR1 MNHEY, CDR2 SMNVEV (reference sequence). This CDR3 region has 16 residues. The chain couples TRBV27 to TRBJ1-2; 9 positions agree with TRBD1. The origin of this receptor is a female donor in good health, enrolled as a control in a pregnancy study. Sequenced material: CD8+ T cells from peripheral blood mononuclear cells, taken in the second trimester of pregnancy. The CDR3 region has the DNA TGTGCCAGCAGTTCCCGGGACAGGGCTACCTCTATGGGCTACACCTTC. Translating it yields CASSSRDRATSMGYTF.